The T cell receptor (beta chain) under discussion was sequenced for a study of blood T cell repertoires in COVID-19. TCRdb's table, derived via immunoSEQ multiplex PCR, lists solely in-frame clones and lacks some. Here the sample spans about 150,000 clones, around 77% being singletons. This CDR3 contains 14 residues. The V segment lost 8 bases and the J segment 5 bases; nucleotides outside the gene matches: 7. Germline CDR1 MNHEY, CDR2 SMNVEV (reference sequence). Sequencing used peripheral blood. This receptor was identified in a man between 45 and 60 years old with active or convalescent COVID-19. The rearrangement joins TRBV27 to TRBJ2-7, with 12 bases aligning to TRBD2. The CDR3 DNA reads TGTGCCAGCGGTCTAGCGGGAGGGCCTAACGAGCAGTACTTC. This sequence encodes CASGLAGGPNEQYF.